This T cell receptor beta chain is from a study of OX40 agonist ivuxolimab in advanced cancers. CDR1 is MNHEY, CDR2 SMNVEV, per germline (reference sequence). The trim removed 6 bases at V and 3 bases at J, leaving 4 bases unmatched. This CDR3 has 15 amino acids. Measured with immunoSEQ multiplex PCR; TCRdb has only the in-frame clones, and not every one. In the table there are some 99,000 clones, roughly 94% of which are singletons. The sequence derives from an adult with an advanced solid tumor such as melanoma, head and neck, liver or kidney cancer. The chain uses TRBV27 and TRBJ2-1; 11 positions agree with TRBD2. The sample was CD4+ or CD8+ T cells sorted from blood, taken in a trial of the OX40 agonist ivuxolimab. CDR3 loop: CASSLLAGGYNEQFF. The CDR3 DNA is TGTGCCAGCAGCCTCCTAGCGGGGGGCTACAATGAGCAGTTCTTC.